A selection of T cell receptor beta chains follows, all from one sample in a study of low-dose radiotherapy and immunotherapy resistance in tumors. TCRdb independently ran MiXCR on the reads; one entry per CDR3 protein. Of over 55,000 distinct CDR3 sequences detected, roughly 31% appear once; the ten largest clones hold 11%. The input for sequencing was PBMCs, taken before treatment. The receptors stem from a female donor with ovarian cancer. Each CDR3 is given with its conserved first and last residue. A D gene is named only where the DNA matches it firmly. Not every row has a clone size; where given, it reads once, few, many or a size class.

J,size,D,V,CDR3,DNA
TRBJ2-1,-,-,TRBV24-1,CATSDWRDTHNEQFF,TGTGCCACCAGTGATTGGAGGGACACTCACAATGAGCAGTTCTTC
TRBJ1-6,-,TRBD1,TRBV5-1,CASSYTTGPSPLHF,TGCGCCAGCAGCTACACGACAGGGCCTTCACCCCTCCACTTT
TRBJ1-1,many,-,TRBV5-1,CASSAGDKNTEAFF,TGCGCCAGCAGCGCGGGGGACAAGAACACTGAAGCTTTCTTT
TRBJ2-3,-,-,TRBV5-1,CASSLESGADTQYF,TGCGCCAGCAGCTTGGAGAGTGGCGCAGATACGCAGTATTTT
TRBJ2-7,many,-,TRBV3-1,CASSLDGAYEQYF,TGTGCCAGCAGCCTGGACGGAGCCTACGAGCAGTACTTC
TRBJ2-6,many,TRBD2,TRBV12-3/TRBV12-4,CASTLLSGPSGANVLTF,TGTGCCAGCACCCTACTTAGCGGGCCCTCTGGGGCCAACGTCCTGACTTTC
TRBJ2-1,many,TRBD2,TRBV12-3/TRBV12-4,CASSFGAGESYNEQFF,TGTGCCAGCAGTTTCGGGGCGGGAGAATCCTACAATGAGCAGTTCTTC
TRBJ1-5,few,-,TRBV19,CASSSRGGGLSQPQHF,TGTGCCAGTAGTTCCCGAGGGGGGGGGCTTTCTCAGCCCCAGCATTTT
TRBJ2-5,-,-,TRBV28,CASSLGAEETQYF,TGTGCCAGCAGTTTAGGGGCAGAAGAGACCCAGTACTTC
TRBJ2-2,many,-,TRBV7-2,CASSLTTRTTGELFF,TGTGCCAGCAGCTTAACGACCCGGACCACCGGGGAGCTGTTTTTT
TRBJ2-7,many,-,TRBV21-1,CASSKVGRRGQGVFEQYF,TGTGCCAGCAGCAAAGTGGGACGTCGGGGACAGGGGGTATTCGAGCAGTACTTC
TRBJ1-6,many,-,TRBV20-1,CSALPGGGSPLHF,TGCAGTGCCCTCCCCGGAGGGGGTTCACCCCTCCACTTT